This entry is about one T cell receptor beta chain. This sample is drawn from a study of blood T cell repertoires in COVID-19. The authors' processing: It was from reference gene primer amplification that nucleated cell counts were estimated. Clones were read by immunoSEQ multiplex PCR, and TCRdb kept only the in-frame ones, dropping some. Clone size and the V and J calls come from that table; the DNA yielded D and trimming. The repertoire includes 120,000 to 150,000 clones, about nine tenths of them detected once, and around 2.3% sits in the top ten. Losses at the gene ends were 5 bases for V and 1 base for J; bases not matched to a gene: 2. The CDR3 covers 13 residues. The germline V gene has CDR1 SGDLS and CDR2 YYNGEE.

The clonotype originates from a human donor with COVID-19, enrolled during active disease. The donor label of this sample is uncertain. Sequenced: peripheral blood. J is TRBJ2-5 and V is TRBV9; 7 nucleotides line up with TRBD1. This CDR3 is CASSRQGQETQYF. The CDR3 DNA sequence: TGTGCCAGCAGTAGACAGGGCCAAGAGACCCAGTACTTC. Variable domain in full (rest from reference TRBV9 and TRBJ2-5): DSGVTQTPKHLITATGQRVTLRCSPRSGDLSVYWYQQSLDQGLQFLIQYYNGEERAKGNILERFSAQQFPDLHSELNLSSLELGDSALYFCASSRQGQETQYFGPGTRLLVL.